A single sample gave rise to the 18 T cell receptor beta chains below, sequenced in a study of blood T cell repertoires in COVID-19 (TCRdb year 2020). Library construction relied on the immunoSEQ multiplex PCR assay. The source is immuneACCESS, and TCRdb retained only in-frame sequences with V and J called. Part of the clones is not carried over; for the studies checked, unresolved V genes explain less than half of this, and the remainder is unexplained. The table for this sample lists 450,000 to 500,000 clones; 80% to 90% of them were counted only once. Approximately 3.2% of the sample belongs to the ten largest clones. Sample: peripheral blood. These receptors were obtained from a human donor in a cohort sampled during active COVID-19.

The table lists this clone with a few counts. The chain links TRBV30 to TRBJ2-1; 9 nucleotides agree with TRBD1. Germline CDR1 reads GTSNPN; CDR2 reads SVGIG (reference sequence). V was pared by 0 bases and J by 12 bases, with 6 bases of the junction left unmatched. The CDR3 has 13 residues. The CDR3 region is CAWSVRRQGGQFF. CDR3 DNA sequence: TGTGCCTGGAGTGTACGACGACAGGGGGGGCAGTTCTTC.

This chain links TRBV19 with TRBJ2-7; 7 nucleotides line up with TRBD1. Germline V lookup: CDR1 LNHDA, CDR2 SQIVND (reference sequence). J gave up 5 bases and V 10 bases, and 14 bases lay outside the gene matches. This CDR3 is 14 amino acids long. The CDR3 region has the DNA TGTGCCACCTCGGAGAGACAGGGAAGAAACGAGCAGTACTTC. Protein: CATSERQGRNEQYF.

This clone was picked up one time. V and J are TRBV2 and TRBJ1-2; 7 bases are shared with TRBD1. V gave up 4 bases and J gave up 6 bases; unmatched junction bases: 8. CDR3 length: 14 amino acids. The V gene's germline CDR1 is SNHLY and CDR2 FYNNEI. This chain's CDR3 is CASSARQGTDGYTF. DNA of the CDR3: TGTGCCAGCAGTGCTCGACAGGGAACTGATGGCTACACCTTC.

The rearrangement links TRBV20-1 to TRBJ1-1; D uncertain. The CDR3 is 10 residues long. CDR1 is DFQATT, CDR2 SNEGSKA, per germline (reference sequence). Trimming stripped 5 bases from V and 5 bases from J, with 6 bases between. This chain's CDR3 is CSAPSTEAFF. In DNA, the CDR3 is TGCAGTGCTCCTAGTACTGAAGCTTTCTTT.

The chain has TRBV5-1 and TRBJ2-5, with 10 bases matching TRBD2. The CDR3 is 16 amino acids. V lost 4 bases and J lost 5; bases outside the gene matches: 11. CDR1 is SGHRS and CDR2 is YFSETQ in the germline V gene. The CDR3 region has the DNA TGCGCCAGCAGCCCGCGGGTAGCGGGAGGTCGGGAGACCCAGTACTTC. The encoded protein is CASSPRVAGGRETQYF.

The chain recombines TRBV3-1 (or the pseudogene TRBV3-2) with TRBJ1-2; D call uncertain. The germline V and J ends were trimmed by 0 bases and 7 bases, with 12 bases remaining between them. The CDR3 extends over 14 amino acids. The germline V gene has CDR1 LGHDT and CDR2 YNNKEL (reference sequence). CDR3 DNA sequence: TGTGCCAGCAGCCAAGAGCCAAACAGCGGTGGCTACACCTTC. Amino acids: CASSQEPNSGGYTF.

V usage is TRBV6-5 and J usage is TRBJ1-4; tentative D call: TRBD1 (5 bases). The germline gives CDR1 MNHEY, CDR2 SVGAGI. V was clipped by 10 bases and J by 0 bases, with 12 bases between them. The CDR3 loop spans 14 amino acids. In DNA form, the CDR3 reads TGTGCCACCCGGGGGACGTCAACTAATGAAAAACTGTTTTTT. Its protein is CATRGTSTNEKLFF.

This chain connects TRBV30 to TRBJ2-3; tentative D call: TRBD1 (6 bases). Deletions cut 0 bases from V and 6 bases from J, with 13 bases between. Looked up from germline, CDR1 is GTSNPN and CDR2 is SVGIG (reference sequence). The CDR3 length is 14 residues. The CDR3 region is CAWSVQGRFDTQYF. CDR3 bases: TGTGCCTGGAGTGTACAGGGAAGGTTCGATACGCAGTATTTT.

CDR3 amino acids: CASSKLAAGTDTQYF. The CDR3 DNA follows: TGTGCCAGTAGTAAACTAGCGGCTGGCACAGATACGCAGTATTTT. The chain links TRBV19 to TRBJ2-3; 8 bases line up with TRBD2. The CDR3 covers 15 residues. J gave up 1 base and V 4 bases, and 4 bases lay outside the gene matches. Germline CDR1 and CDR2: LNHDA and SQIVND (reference sequence).

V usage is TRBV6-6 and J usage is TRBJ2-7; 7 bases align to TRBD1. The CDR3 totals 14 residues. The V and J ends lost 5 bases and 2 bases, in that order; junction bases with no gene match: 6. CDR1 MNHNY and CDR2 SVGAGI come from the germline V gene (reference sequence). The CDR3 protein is CASSPGQLTYEQYF. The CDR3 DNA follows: TGTGCCAGCAGTCCGGGACAGTTAACCTACGAGCAGTACTTC.

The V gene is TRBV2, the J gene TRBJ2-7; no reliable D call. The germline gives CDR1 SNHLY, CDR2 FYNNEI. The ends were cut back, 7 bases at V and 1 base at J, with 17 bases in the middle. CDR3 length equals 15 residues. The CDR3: CASTPDWSNSYEQYF. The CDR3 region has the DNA TGTGCCAGCACCCCTGACTGGTCCAATTCCTACGAGCAGTACTTC.

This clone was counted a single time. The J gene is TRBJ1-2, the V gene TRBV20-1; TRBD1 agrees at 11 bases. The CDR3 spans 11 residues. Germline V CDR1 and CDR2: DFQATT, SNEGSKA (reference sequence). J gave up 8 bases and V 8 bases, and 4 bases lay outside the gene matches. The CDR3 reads CSQDRGHGYTF. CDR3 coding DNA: TGCAGTCAGGACAGGGGGCACGGCTACACCTTC.

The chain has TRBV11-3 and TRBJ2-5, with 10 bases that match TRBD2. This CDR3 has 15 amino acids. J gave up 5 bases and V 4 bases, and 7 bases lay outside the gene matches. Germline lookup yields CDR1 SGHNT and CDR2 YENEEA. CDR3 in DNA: TGTGCCAGCAGCTACCGAAGCGGGAGGGGGGAGACCCAGTACTTC. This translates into CASSYRSGRGETQYF.

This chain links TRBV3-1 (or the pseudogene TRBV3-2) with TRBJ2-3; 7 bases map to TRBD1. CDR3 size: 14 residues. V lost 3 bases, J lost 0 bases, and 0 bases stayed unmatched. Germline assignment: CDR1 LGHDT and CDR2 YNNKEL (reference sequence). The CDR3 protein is CASSQGQSTDTQYF. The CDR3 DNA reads TGTGCCAGCAGCCAGGGACAGAGCACAGATACGCAGTATTTT.

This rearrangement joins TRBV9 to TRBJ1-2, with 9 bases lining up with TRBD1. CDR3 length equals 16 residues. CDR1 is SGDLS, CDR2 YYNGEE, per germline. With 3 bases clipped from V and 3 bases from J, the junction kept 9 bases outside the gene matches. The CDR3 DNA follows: TGTGCCAGCAGCGGGCCGGGACAGGGTGTCTACTATGGCTACACCTTC. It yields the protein CASSGPGQGVYYGYTF. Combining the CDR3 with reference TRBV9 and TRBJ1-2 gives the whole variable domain DSGVTQTPKHLITATGQRVTLRCSPRSGDLSVYWYQQSLDQGLQFLIQYYNGEERAKGNILERFSAQQFPDLHSELNLSSLELGDSALYFCASSGPGQGVYYGYTFGSGTRLTVV.

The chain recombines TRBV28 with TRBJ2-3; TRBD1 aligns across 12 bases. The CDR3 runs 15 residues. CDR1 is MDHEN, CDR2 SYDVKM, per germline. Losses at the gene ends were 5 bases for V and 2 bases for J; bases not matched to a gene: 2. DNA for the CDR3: TGTGCCAGCAGTCTGGGACAGGGGGCCACAGATACGCAGTATTTT. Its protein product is CASSLGQGATDTQYF.

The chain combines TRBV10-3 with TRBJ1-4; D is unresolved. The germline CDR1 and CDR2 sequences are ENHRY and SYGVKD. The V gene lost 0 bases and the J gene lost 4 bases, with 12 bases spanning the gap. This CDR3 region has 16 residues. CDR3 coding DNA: TGTGCCATCAGTGAGTCTTTCACAGCCCTTAATGAAAAACTGTTTTTT. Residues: CAISESFTALNEKLFF.

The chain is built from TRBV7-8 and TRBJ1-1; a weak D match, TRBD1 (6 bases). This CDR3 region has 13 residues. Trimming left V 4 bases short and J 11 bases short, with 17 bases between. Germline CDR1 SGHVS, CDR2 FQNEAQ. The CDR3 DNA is TGTGCCAGCAGCTCGACTCCGACAGGAAGGGCTTTCTTT. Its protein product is CASSSTPTGRAFF.